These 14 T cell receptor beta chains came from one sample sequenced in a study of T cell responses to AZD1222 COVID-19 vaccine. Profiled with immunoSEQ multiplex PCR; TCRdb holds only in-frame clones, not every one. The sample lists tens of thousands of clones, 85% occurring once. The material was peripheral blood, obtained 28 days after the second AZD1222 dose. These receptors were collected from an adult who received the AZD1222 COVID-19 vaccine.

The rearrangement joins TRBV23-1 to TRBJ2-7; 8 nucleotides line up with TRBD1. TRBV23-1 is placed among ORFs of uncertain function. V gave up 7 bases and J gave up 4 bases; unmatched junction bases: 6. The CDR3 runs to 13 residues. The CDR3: CASTQTGEYEQYF. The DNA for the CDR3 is TGCGCCAGCACCCAGACAGGGGAGTACGAGCAGTACTTC.

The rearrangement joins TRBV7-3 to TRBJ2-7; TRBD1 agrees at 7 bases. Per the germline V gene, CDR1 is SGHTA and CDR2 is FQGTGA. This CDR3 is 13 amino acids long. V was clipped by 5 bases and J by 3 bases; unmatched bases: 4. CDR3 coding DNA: TGTGCCAGCAGCACCAGACAGGGCTACGAGCAGTACTTC. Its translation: CASSTRQGYEQYF.

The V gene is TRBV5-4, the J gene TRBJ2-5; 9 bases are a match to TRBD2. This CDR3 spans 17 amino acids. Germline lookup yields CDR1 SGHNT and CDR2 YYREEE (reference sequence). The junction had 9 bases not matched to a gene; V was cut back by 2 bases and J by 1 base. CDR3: CASSFGGISGGQETQYF. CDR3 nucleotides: TGTGCCAGCAGCTTTGGGGGGATTAGCGGGGGCCAAGAGACCCAGTACTTC.

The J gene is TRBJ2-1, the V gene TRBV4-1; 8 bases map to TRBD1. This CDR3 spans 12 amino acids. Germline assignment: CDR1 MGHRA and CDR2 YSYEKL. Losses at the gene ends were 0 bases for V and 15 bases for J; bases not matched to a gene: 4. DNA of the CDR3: TGCGCCAGCAGCCAAGATTGGGACAGGTTGTTCTTC. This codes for CASSQDWDRLFF.

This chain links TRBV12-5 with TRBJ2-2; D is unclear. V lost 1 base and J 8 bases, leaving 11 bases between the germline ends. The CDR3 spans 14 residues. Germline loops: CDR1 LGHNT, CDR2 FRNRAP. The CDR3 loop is CASGLDGPRGELFF. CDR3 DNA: TGTGCTAGTGGTTTGGATGGACCGAGAGGGGAGCTGTTTTTT.

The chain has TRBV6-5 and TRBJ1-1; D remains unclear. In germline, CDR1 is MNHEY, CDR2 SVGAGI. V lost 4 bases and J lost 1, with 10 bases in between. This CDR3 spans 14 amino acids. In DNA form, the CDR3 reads TGTGCCAGCAGTTTACAGAGCTCGAACACTGAAGCTTTCTTT. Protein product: CASSLQSSNTEAFF.

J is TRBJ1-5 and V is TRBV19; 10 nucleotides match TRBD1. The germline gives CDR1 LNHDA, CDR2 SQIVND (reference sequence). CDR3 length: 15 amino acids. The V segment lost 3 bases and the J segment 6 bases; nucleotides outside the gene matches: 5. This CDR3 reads CASSIRQGAGQPQHF. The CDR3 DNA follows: TGTGCCAGTAGTATTCGACAGGGGGCGGGTCAGCCCCAGCATTTT.

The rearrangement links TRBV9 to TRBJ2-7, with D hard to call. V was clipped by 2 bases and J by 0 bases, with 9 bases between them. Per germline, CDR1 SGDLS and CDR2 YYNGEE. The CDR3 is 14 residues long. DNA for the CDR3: TGTGCCAGCAGCGTCGCGGACCTCTCCTACGAGCAGTACTTC. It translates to CASSVADLSYEQYF. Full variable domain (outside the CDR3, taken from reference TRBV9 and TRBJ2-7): DSGVTQTPKHLITATGQRVTLRCSPRSGDLSVYWYQQSLDQGLQFLIQYYNGEERAKGNILERFSAQQFPDLHSELNLSSLELGDSALYFCASSVADLSYEQYFGPGTRLTVT.

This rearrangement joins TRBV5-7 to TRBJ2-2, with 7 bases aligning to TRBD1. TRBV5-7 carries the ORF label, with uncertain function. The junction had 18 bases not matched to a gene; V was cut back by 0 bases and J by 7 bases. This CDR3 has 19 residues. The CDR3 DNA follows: TGTGCCAGCAGCTTGGAATCGACACAGGGGCTTCGCACGAGCGGGGAGCTGTTTTTT. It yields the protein CASSLESTQGLRTSGELFF.

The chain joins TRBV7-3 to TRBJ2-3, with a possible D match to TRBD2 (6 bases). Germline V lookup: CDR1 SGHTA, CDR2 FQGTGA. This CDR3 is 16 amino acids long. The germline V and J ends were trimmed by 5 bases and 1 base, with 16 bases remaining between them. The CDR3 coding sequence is TGTGCCAGCAGCCGAACTACGGGAGTCGGCACAGATACGCAGTATTTT. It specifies CASSRTTGVGTDTQYF.

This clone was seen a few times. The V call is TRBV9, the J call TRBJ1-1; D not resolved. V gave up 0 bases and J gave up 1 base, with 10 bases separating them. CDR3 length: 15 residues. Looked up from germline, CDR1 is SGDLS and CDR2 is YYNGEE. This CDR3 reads CASSVGGPKNTEAFF. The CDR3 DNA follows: TGTGCCAGCAGCGTAGGAGGACCAAAGAACACTGAAGCTTTCTTT.

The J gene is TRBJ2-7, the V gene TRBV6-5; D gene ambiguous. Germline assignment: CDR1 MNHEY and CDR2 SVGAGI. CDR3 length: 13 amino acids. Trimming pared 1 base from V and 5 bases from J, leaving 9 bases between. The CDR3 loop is CASSYFAYDEQYF. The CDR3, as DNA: TGTGCCAGCAGTTACTTCGCCTACGACGAGCAGTACTTC.

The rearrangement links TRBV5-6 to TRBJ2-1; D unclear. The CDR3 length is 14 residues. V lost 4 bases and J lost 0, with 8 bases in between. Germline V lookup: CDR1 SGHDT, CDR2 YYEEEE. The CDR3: CASSPDNSYNEQFF. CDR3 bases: TGTGCCAGCAGCCCGGATAACTCCTACAATGAGCAGTTCTTC.

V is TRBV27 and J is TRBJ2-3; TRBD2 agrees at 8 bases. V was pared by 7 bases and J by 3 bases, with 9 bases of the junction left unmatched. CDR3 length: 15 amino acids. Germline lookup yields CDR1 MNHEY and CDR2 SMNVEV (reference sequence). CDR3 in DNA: TGTGCCAGCACCACAAAGACGGGAGGGACAGATACGCAGTATTTT. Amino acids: CASTTKTGGTDTQYF.